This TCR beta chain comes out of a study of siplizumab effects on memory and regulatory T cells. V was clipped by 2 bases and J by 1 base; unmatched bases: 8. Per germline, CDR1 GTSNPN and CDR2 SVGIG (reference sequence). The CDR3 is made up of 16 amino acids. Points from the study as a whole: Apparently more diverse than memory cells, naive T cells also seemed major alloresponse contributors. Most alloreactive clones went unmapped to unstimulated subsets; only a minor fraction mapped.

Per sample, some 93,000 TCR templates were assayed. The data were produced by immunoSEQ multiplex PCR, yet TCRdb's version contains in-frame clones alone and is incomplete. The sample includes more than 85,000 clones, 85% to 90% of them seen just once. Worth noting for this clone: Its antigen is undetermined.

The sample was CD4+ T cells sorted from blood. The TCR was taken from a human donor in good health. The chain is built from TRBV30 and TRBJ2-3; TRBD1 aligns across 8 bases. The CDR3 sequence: CAWSLGQGTGTDTQYF. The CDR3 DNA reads TGTGCCTGGAGTCTAGGACAGGGAACGGGCACAGATACGCAGTATTTT. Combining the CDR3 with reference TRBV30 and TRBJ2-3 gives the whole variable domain SQTIHQWPATLVQPVGSPLSLECTVEGTSNPNLYWYRQAAGRGLQLLFYSVGIGQISSEVPQNLSASRPQDRQFILSSKKLLLSDSGFYLCAWSLGQGTGTDTQYFGPGTRLTVL.